One and the same sample provided the 9 T cell receptor beta chains below, sequenced in a study of shared clonotypes between healthy human individuals. Clones were read by immunoSEQ multiplex PCR, and TCRdb kept only the in-frame ones, dropping some. Here the sample spans millions of clones, about 92% being singletons. CD45RO-negative, CCR7-positively selected cells formed the naive CD8 fraction, excluding terminally differentiated effector memory CD45RA+ cells. The sample comprised naive CD8+ T cells from PBMCs. The receptors shown here come from a man between 18 and 35 years old in good health. Some clones in this sample may be carry-over from other donors' samples.

A note on this clone: The sample carries other DNA sequences with the same CDR3. The CDR3: CASSQEQGYSNQPQHF. In nucleotides, the CDR3 is TGTGCCAGCAGCCAAGAACAGGGATATAGCAATCAGCCCCAGCATTTT. The chain joins TRBV4-2 to TRBJ1-5, with D tentatively TRBD1 (6 bases). The CDR3 spans 16 residues. Germline CDR1 and CDR2: LGHNA and YNFKEQ. Trimming took 0 bases from V and 0 from J, leaving 9 bases between them.

The V gene is TRBV9, the J gene TRBJ2-2; D is possibly TRBD1 (7 bases). V lost 6 bases and J lost 0, with 18 bases in between. The CDR3 spans 17 residues. The germline V gene encodes CDR1 SGDLS and CDR2 YYNGEE. CDR3 region: CASTPGGHPANTGELFF. The CDR3 bases are TGTGCCAGCACCCCAGGGGGGCATCCCGCGAACACCGGGGAGCTGTTTTTT. Full variable domain (rest looked up from reference TRBV9 and TRBJ2-2): DSGVTQTPKHLITATGQRVTLRCSPRSGDLSVYWYQQSLDQGLQFLIQYYNGEERAKGNILERFSAQQFPDLHSELNLSSLELGDSALYFCASTPGGHPANTGELFFGEGSRLTVL.

V usage is TRBV27 and J usage is TRBJ2-7; D might be TRBD1 or TRBD2, each matching 5 bases. Trimming shortened V by 3 bases and J by 2 bases, and 11 bases separated the two germline ends. This CDR3 contains 14 residues. CDR1 MNHEY and CDR2 SMNVEV come from the germline V gene (reference sequence). This CDR3 is CASSFVRETYEQYF. The CDR3 DNA reads TGTGCCAGCAGTTTCGTCAGGGAGACCTACGAGCAGTACTTC.

Details on this clone: This same CDR3 is encoded by further DNA sequences in the sample. This chain joins TRBV28 and TRBJ1-5; D is uncertain. Germline V gives CDR1 MDHEN, CDR2 SYDVKM. V lost 6 bases, J lost 1 base, and 7 bases lay in between. The CDR3 consists of 13 residues. CDR3 residues: CASSLGSNQPQHF. The CDR3 coding sequence is TGTGCCAGCAGCCTTGGGAGCAATCAGCCCCAGCATTTT.

V usage is TRBV28 and J usage is TRBJ2-1, with no clear D. Trimming took 6 bases from V and 0 from J, leaving 12 bases between them. The germline gives CDR1 MDHEN, CDR2 SYDVKM. The CDR3 covers 15 residues. The CDR3 DNA follows: TGTGCCAGCAGATACCGGACGAGCTCCTACAATGAGCAGTTCTTC. Protein product: CASRYRTSSYNEQFF.

The chain combines TRBV27 with TRBJ2-7; 13 bases fit TRBD2. The V and J ends lost 7 bases and 6 bases, in that order; junction bases with no gene match: 9. The germline V gene has CDR1 MNHEY and CDR2 SMNVEV (reference sequence). This CDR3 has 15 residues. As DNA, the CDR3 is TGTGCCAGCAACCCTGGGACTAGCGGGACCCGCGAGCAGTACTTC. Its protein is CASNPGTSGTREQYF.

J is TRBJ2-5 and V is TRBV9; TRBD1 might be the D (6 bases). CDR1 and CDR2 (germline): SGDLS, YYNGEE. The V end was cut by 0 bases, the J end by 5 bases, with 17 bases between. This CDR3 contains 16 residues. The CDR3, as DNA: TGTGCCAGCAGCGTAGACGGACAGTGGATAGGGGAGACCCAGTACTTC. Protein: CASSVDGQWIGETQYF.

The chain is built from TRBV27 and TRBJ2-1; the D gene could be TRBD1 or TRBD2 (5 bases each). The germline CDR1 and CDR2 sequences are MNHEY and SMNVEV (reference sequence). Trimming cost V 3 bases and J 11 bases, with 14 bases left between them. The CDR3 runs to 13 residues. CDR3 protein: CASSLGTIGKQFF. Here the CDR3 DNA reads TGTGCCAGCAGTTTGGGGACGATAGGAAAGCAGTTCTTC.

The chain links TRBV27 to TRBJ2-1, with a tentative D call TRBD2 (5 bases). The CDR3 is made up of 15 amino acids. Germline-derived CDR1 and CDR2 are MNHEY and SMNVEV (reference sequence). With 6 bases removed from V and 2 bases from J, the gap between germline ends came to 14 bases. Written as DNA, the CDR3 is TGTGCCAGCAGAAACTCGGGAACCCCCTACAATGAGCAGTTCTTC. This sequence encodes CASRNSGTPYNEQFF.